What follows describes a single TCR beta chain. As yet, its antigen is unknown. Time point: week 5, during vaccination. Each vaccine dose was 300 ug of mutant IDH1 20-mer peptide, with topical imiquimod. The sample belongs to a study of a mutant IDH1 vaccine in newly diagnosed glioma. Whole-study context: Treated patients, averaging around 40 years, were around 62% male and approximately 38% female.

Assay used: immunoSEQ multiplex PCR; TCRdb lists only in-frame clones, some missing. Altogether over 55,000 clones are present, 82% being singletons, with the ten largest covering approximately 3.1%. With V trimmed by 0 bases and J by 3 bases, 0 bases remained unmatched. Germline V gene sequence: CDR1 SGHRS, CDR2 YFSETQ. CDR3 size: 14 residues. The chain combines TRBV5-1 with TRBJ1-2; 9 bases fit TRBD1. The material was PBMCs, obtained from a glioma patient whose treatment included an IDH1 peptide vaccine. This clonotype originated in a woman aged 18-29 years with glioma. Some clones in this sample may be carry-over from other donors' samples. CDR3 in DNA: TGCGCCAGCAGCTTGGGACAGGGGGACTATGGCTACACCTTC. It specifies CASSLGQGDYGYTF.